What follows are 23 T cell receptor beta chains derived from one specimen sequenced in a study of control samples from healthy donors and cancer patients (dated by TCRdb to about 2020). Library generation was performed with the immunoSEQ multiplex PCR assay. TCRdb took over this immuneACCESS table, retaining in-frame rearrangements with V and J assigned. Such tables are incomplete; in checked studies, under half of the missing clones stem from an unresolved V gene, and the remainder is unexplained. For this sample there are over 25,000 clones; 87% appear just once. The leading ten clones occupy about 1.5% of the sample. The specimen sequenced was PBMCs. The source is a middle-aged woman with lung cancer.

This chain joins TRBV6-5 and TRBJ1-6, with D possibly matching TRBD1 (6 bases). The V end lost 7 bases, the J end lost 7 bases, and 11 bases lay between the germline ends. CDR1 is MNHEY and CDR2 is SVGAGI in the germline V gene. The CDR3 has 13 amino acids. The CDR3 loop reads CASIRTANSPLHF. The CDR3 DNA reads TGTGCCAGCATCCGGACAGCAAATTCACCCCTCCACTTT.

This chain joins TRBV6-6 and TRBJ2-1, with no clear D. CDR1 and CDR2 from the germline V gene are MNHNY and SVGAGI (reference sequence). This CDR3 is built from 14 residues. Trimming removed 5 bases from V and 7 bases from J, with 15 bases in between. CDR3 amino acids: CASSVSTESNEQFF. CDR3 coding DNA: TGTGCCAGCAGTGTATCCACCGAGAGTAATGAGCAGTTCTTC.

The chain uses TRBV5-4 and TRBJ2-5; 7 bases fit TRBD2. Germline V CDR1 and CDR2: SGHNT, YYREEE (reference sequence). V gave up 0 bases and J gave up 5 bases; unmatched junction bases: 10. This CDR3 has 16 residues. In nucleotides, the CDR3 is TGTGCCAGCAGCTTGGGCCAGCGGGACCCTCAGGAGACCCAGTACTTC. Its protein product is CASSLGQRDPQETQYF.

The CDR3 sequence is CASSRGQRNSGANVLTF. The CDR3 coding sequence is TGTGCCAGCTCTAGGGGACAGCGCAATTCCGGGGCCAACGTCCTGACTTTC. The chain couples TRBV18 to TRBJ2-6; the match to TRBD1 covers 7 bases. Germline CDR1 and CDR2: KGHSH and LQKENI. J lost 4 bases, V lost 6 bases, and 12 bases had no gene match. The CDR3 is 17 amino acids.

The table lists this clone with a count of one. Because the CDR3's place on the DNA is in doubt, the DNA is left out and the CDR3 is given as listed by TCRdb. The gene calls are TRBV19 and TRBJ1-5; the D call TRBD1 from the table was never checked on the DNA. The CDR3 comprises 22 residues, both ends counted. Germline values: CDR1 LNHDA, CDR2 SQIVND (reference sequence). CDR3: CASDPSVPVALGTGDPNQPQHF.

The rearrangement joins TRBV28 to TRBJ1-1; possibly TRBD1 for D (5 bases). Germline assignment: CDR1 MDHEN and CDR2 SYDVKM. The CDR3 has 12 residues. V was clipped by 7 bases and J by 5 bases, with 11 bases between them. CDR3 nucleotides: TGTGCCAGCACCGGGGGTTGGACTGAAGCTTTCTTT. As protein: CASTGGWTEAFF.

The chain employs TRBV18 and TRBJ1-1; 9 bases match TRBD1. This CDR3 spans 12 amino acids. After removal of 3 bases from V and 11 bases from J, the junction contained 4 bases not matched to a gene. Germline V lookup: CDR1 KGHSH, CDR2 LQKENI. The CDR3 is CASSPGQGDAFF. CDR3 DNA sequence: TGTGCCAGCTCACCGGGACAGGGTGATGCTTTCTTT.

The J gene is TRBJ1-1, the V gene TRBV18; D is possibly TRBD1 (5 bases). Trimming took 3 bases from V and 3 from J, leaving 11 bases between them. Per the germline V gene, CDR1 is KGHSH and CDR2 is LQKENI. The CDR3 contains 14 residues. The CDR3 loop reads CASSPLGRDTEAFF. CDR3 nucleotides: TGTGCCAGCTCACCCCTGGGCAGGGACACTGAAGCTTTCTTT.

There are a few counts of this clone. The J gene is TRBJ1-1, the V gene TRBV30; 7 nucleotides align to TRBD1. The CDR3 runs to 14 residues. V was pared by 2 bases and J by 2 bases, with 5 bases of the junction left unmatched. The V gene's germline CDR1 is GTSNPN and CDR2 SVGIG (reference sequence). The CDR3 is CAWSYGTVNTEAFF. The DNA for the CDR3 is TGTGCCTGGAGTTATGGGACAGTAAACACTGAAGCTTTCTTT.

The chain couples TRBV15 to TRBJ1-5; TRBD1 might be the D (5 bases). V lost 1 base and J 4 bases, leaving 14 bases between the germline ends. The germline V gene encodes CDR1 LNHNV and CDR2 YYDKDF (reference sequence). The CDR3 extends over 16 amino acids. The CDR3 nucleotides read TGTGCCACCAGCAGAGGCCGGGGTGAGGGGAATCAGCCCCAGCATTTT. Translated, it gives CATSRGRGEGNQPQHF.

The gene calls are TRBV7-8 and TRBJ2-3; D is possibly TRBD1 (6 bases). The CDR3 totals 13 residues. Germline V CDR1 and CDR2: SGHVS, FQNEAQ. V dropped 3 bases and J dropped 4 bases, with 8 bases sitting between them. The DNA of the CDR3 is TGTGCCAGCAGCTTCGACAGGTCAGATACGCAGTATTTT. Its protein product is CASSFDRSDTQYF.

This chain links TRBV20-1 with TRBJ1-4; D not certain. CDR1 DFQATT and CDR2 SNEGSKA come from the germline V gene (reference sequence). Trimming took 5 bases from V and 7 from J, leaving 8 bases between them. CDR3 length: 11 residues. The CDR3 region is CSAFKSEKLFF. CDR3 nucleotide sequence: TGCAGTGCTTTCAAAAGTGAAAAACTGTTTTTT.

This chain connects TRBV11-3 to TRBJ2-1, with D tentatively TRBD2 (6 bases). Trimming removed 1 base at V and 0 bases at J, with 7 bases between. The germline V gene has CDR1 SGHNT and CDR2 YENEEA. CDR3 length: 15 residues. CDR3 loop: CASSLGRGSYNEQFF. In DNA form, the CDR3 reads TGTGCCAGCAGCTTAGGGCGGGGCTCCTACAATGAGCAGTTCTTC.

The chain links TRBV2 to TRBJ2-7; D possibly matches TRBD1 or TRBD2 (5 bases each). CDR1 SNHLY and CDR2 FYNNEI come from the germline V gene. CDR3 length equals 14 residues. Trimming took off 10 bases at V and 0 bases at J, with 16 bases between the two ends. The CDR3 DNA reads TGTGCCACTAAAGAGGGGTTTAGCTCCTACGAGCAGTACTTC. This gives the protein CATKEGFSSYEQYF. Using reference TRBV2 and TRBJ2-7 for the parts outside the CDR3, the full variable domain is EPEVTQTPSHQVTQMGQEVILRCVPISNHLYFYWYRQILGQKVEFLVSFYNNEISEKSEIFDDQFSVERPDGSNFTLKIRSTKLEDSAMYFCATKEGFSSYEQYFGPGTRLTVT.

CDR3 nucleotide sequence: TGTGCCAGCTCACCTGGACAGTCGAATACGCAGTATTTT. It yields the protein CASSPGQSNTQYF. This rearrangement joins TRBV18 to TRBJ2-3; D may be TRBD1 (6 bases). CDR1 is KGHSH and CDR2 is LQKENI in the germline V gene. The CDR3 covers 13 residues. V dropped 3 bases and J dropped 7 bases, with 11 bases sitting between them.

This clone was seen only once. The DNA for the CDR3 is TGTGCCAGCAGCCCCTCATTGTATCAGCCCCAGCATTTT. It codes for CASSPSLYQPQHF. The chain uses TRBV2 and TRBJ1-5; D remains unclear. Germline-derived CDR1 and CDR2 are SNHLY and FYNNEI. Trimming took off 6 bases at V and 5 bases at J, with 11 bases between the two ends. CDR3 length equals 13 residues.

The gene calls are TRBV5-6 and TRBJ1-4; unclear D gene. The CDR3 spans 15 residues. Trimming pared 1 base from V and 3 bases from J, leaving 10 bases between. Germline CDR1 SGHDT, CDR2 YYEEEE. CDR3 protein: CASSLLRKPNEKLFF. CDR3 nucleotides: TGTGCCAGCAGCTTGCTACGGAAACCTAATGAAAAACTGTTTTTT. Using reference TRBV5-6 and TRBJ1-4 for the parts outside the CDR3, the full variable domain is DAGVTQSPTHLIKTRGQQVTLRCSPKSGHDTVSWYQQALGQGPQFIFQYYEEEERQRGNFPDRFSGHQFPNYSSELNVNALLLGDSALYLCASSLLRKPNEKLFFGSGTQLSVL.

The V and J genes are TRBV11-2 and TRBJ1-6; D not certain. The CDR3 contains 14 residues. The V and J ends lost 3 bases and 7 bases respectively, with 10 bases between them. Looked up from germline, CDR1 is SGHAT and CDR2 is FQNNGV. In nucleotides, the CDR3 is TGTGCCAGCAGCTTGAACTCGAGGAATTCACCCCTCCACTTT. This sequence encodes CASSLNSRNSPLHF.

The CDR3 reads CASSELSSGANVLTF. The CDR3 DNA reads TGTGCCAGCAGTGAATTGAGCTCTGGGGCCAACGTCCTGACTTTC. The chain carries TRBV2 and TRBJ2-6; D unresolved. CDR1 and CDR2 from the germline V gene are SNHLY and FYNNEI. CDR3 size: 15 residues. Trimming pared 2 bases from V and 0 bases from J, leaving 5 bases between.

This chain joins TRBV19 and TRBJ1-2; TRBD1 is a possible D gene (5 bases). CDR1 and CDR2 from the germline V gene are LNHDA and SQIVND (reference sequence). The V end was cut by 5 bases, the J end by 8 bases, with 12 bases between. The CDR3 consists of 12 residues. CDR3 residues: CASSSTGLGYTF. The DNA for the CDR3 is TGTGCCAGTAGTTCAACAGGACTCGGCTACACCTTC.

CDR3 nucleotide sequence: TGTGCCAGCAGCCAAGGAGGGACAGCCTATGGCTACACCTTC. Translated: CASSQGGTAYGYTF. The chain combines TRBV3-1 (or the pseudogene TRBV3-2) with TRBJ1-2, with 7 bases matching TRBD1. The CDR3 contains 14 residues. Germline V CDR1 and CDR2: LGHDT, YNNKEL (reference sequence). The J segment lost 4 bases and the V segment lost 1 base, leaving 3 bases of the junction unmatched.

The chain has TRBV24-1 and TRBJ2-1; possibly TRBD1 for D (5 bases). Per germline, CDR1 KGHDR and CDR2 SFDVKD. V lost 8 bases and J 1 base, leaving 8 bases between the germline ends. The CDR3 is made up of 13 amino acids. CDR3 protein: CATTAGSYNEQFF. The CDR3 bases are TGTGCCACCACCGCAGGGTCCTACAATGAGCAGTTCTTC.

CDR3 nucleotide sequence: TGTGCCTGGAGTGTGTACCGCCAGACAGATACGCAGTATTTT. It codes for CAWSVYRQTDTQYF. The chain uses TRBV30 and TRBJ2-3; D unclear. Germline V gene lookup returns CDR1 GTSNPN and CDR2 SVGIG (reference sequence). This CDR3 comprises 14 residues. Trimming took 0 bases from V and 3 from J, leaving 10 bases between them. The variable domain in full, with the rest retrieved from reference TRBV30 and TRBJ2-3, is SQTIHQWPATLVQPVGSPLSLECTVEGTSNPNLYWYRQAAGRGLQLLFYSVGIGQISSEVPQNLSASRPQDRQFILSSKKLLLSDSGFYLCAWSVYRQTDTQYFGPGTRLTVL.